A selection of T cell receptor beta chains follows, all from one sample in a study of blood T cell repertoires in COVID-19. Profiling relied on immunoSEQ multiplex PCR, and the TCRdb table lists in-frame clones only, not all of them. The repertoire holds 200,000 or so clones, with about 82% as singletons. The sample comprised peripheral blood. The receptors here all came from a woman under 40 with acute or convalescent COVID-19. CDR3s include the opening cysteine and the closing phenylalanine or tryptophan. The D gene is left open where the match is weak. Clone size appears in some rows only: once, few, many, or a class for an expanded clone.

size	D	J	V	CDR3	DNA
NA	NA	TRBJ1-1	TRBV2	CASIVATEAFF	TGTGCCAGCATAGTAGCTACTGAAGCTTTCTTT
NA	NA	TRBJ1-2	TRBV7-2	CASSPQLNYGYTF	TGTGCCAGCAGTCCACAGCTTAACTATGGCTACACCTTC
NA	TRBD2	TRBJ2-1	TRBV3-1/TRBV3-2	CASSQGGRVYNEQFF	TGTGCCAGCAGCCAAGGTGGGAGGGTCTACAATGAGCAGTTCTTC
NA	TRBD2	TRBJ2-2	TRBV3-1/TRBV3-2	CASSPLRAGGPAGELFF	TGTGCCAGCAGCCCACTCCGAGCGGGGGGGCCGGCCGGGGAGCTGTTTTTT
NA	NA	TRBJ2-4	TRBV2	CASSIVGGRENIQYF	TGTGCCAGCTCCATAGTTGGGGGCCGGGAAAACATTCAGTACTTC
few	TRBD1	TRBJ1-5	TRBV2	CASRDRGNQPQHF	TGTGCCAGCAGAGACAGGGGGAATCAGCCCCAGCATTTT
NA	TRBD1	TRBJ1-2	TRBV10-3	CAITEGRDRGNSGYTF	TGTGCCATCACCGAAGGACGGGACAGGGGTAACAGTGGCTACACCTTC
NA	NA	TRBJ1-1	TRBV6-5	CASSPRQGGEAFF	TGTGCCAGCAGTCCCCGCCAGGGTGGTGAAGCTTTCTTT
NA	TRBD1	TRBJ2-2	TRBV6-5	CASTKDRGNTGELFF	TGTGCCAGCACCAAGGACAGGGGGAACACCGGGGAGCTGTTTTTT
once	TRBD1	TRBJ1-6	TRBV5-1	CASSLEAGGRGSPLHF	TGCGCCAGCAGCTTGGAGGCAGGGGGCCGCGGTTCACCCCTCCACTTT
NA	NA	TRBJ1-2	TRBV7-9	CASSYGDYSGYTF	TGTGCCAGCAGCTACGGGGATTACAGCGGCTACACCTTC
NA	NA	TRBJ2-7	TRBV15	CATSRNFYEQYF	TGTGCCACCAGCAGAAACTTCTACGAGCAGTACTTC
NA	NA	TRBJ2-3	TRBV19	CASRGPQGIDTQYF	TGTGCCAGTAGAGGGCCCCAGGGAATAGATACGCAGTATTTT
NA	NA	TRBJ1-4	TRBV6-2/TRBV6-3	CASSFLPDEKLFF	TGTGCCAGCAGTTTCCTCCCGGATGAAAAACTGTTTTTT
once	NA	TRBJ1-3	TRBV6-6	CASSYGQSSGNTIYF	TGTGCCAGCAGTTACGGGCAAAGCTCTGGAAACACCATATATTTT
NA	TRBD1	TRBJ1-5	TRBV28	CASSLLTGGIQPQHF	TGTGCCAGCAGTCTACTGACAGGGGGTATACAGCCCCAGCATTTT
NA	TRBD1	TRBJ1-2	TRBV4-3	CASSPQVDLNRGYGYTF	TGCGCCAGCAGCCCACAGGTTGACCTCAACAGGGGCTATGGCTACACCTTC
NA	NA	TRBJ2-7	TRBV5-4	CASSLTPTYEQYF	TGTGCCAGCAGCTTGACACCGACCTACGAGCAGTACTTC
NA	NA	TRBJ2-5	TRBV11-2	CASSLGSGYQETQYF	TGTGCCAGCAGCTTAGGTTCAGGGTACCAAGAGACCCAGTACTTC
NA	TRBD2	TRBJ2-7	TRBV6-5	CASSLFLAGPREQYF	TGTGCCAGCAGTTTGTTTCTAGCGGGGCCGCGCGAGCAGTACTTC
once	TRBD2	TRBJ2-7	TRBV27	CASSESGRAYEQYF	TGTGCCAGCAGTGAAAGCGGGAGGGCATACGAGCAGTACTTC
NA	NA	TRBJ2-5	TRBV29-1	CSVKSGVQETQYF	TGCAGCGTGAAATCAGGGGTCCAAGAGACCCAGTACTTC
few	NA	TRBJ2-7	TRBV2	CASSPTAEVTYEQYF	TGTGCCAGCAGTCCAACAGCGGAAGTGACCTACGAGCAGTACTTC
NA	TRBD1	TRBJ1-1	TRBV6-2/TRBV6-3	CASSPTRDRTNTEAFF	TGTGCCAGCAGTCCGACCCGGGACAGGACGAACACTGAAGCTTTCTTT
NA	TRBD1	TRBJ1-2	TRBV28	CASSLQGQRYGYTF	TGTGCCAGCAGTTTACAGGGACAGCGCTATGGCTACACCTTC
few	NA	TRBJ2-1	TRBV12-1	CASSTYNEQFF	TGTGCCAGCAGCACATACAATGAGCAGTTCTTC
NA	TRBD2	TRBJ2-3	TRBV11-2	CASSFLTSGSTDTQYF	TGTGCCAGCAGCTTTCTTACTAGCGGGAGCACAGATACGCAGTATTTT
NA	NA	TRBJ2-5	TRBV6-1	CASSDRAIKGETQYF	TGTGCCAGCAGTGACCGGGCAATCAAGGGGGAGACCCAGTACTTC
once	TRBD1	TRBJ1-2	TRBV19	CASSPTGEHGYTF	TGTGCCAGTAGTCCGACAGGGGAGCATGGCTACACCTTC